This T cell receptor (beta chain) was obtained from a study of T cell responses to AZD1222 COVID-19 vaccine. Study-level results: White British ancestry dominated among donors, who included more females, and clonal diversity was possibly underestimated. Vaccination with two AZD1222 doses was followed by a rise in Spike-specific TCR breadth and depth. A reported finding is that nearly half of spike-specific TCRs target unmutated variant regions. The number of AZD1222 recipients seropositive at baseline was only five to seven.

Generated by immunoSEQ multiplex PCR, the TCRdb table keeps only in-frame clones and is missing some. The data contain roughly 21,000 clones, 65% to 90% of them singletons. The length of the CDR3 is 15 residues. The V and J ends lost 0 bases and 1 base respectively, with 9 bases between them. CDR1 is LGHNA and CDR2 is YNFKEQ in the germline V gene. As for this clone: What it binds is not known.

This material consisted of peripheral blood, taken on day 0 of AZD1222 vaccination. The rearrangement links TRBV4-2 to TRBJ2-5; D is perhaps TRBD1 (6 bases). The receptor was isolated from an adult in good health. The CDR3 loop is CASSQDMGAQETQYF. The CDR3 bases are TGTGCCAGCAGCCAAGATATGGGGGCCCAAGAGACCCAGTACTTC.